The clone carrying this T cell receptor (beta chain) was found a few times. Antigen specificity is unknown. The ends lost 7 bases at V and 5 bases at J; junction bases unmatched: 13. This CDR3 has 15 residues. Germline V gives CDR1 MNHNS, CDR2 SASEGT. This sample stems from a study of T-cell reconstitution after alpha-beta-depleted transplantation in children. A TCRbeta library incorporating unique molecular identifiers was prepared. TCRdb fed the PCR reads into MiXCR, producing one record per CDR3 protein. The sample has about 300,000 distinct CDR3 sequences, about a tenth seen once; the top ten hold just under 7.5%. Study-level findings and limits: It was newly produced T cells that mostly accounted for T-cell counts and diversity one year after transplant. Approximately two months post-transplant, alpha-beta T cells reportedly originated from several hundred expanded graft clones.

The TCR was taken from a boy less than two years old with acute myeloid leukemia, due to receive a stem cell transplant. The specimen comprised PBMCs, sampled before TCRalphabeta/CD19-depleted stem cell transplant. The rearrangement uses TRBV6-1 and TRBJ2-7; 8 bases line up with TRBD1. The CDR3 loop is CASTGRRGRVNEQYF. CDR3 DNA sequence: TGTGCCAGCACCGGTCGCAGGGGGCGCGTAAACGAGCAGTACTTC.